The following is a TCR beta chain sequence with its context. The target antigen is unknown. The data originate from a study of T cell responses to AZD1222 COVID-19 vaccine. Turning to the study itself: Pooled in the analysis were second doses at about 4 or about 12 weeks. Notes on the study in general: Donors in the cohort were predominantly white British and more often female, and clonal diversity was possibly underestimated. Every sample of the repertoires postdated the peak T cell response.

Here immunoSEQ multiplex PCR was the method, and the copy in TCRdb shows in-frame clones only, minus some. This table holds roughly 140,000 clones, 92% found once. This sequence was found in an adult in good health. Sequenced material: peripheral blood, taken on day 0 of AZD1222 vaccination.

CDR3 nucleotides: TGTGCCAGCAGCCACCGGGACAGGGTAGGGCCCCTCTATGGCTACACCTTC. This translates into CASSHRDRVGPLYGYTF. V gene TRBV9 combines with J gene TRBJ1-2, with 9 bases fitting TRBD1. Germline V gives CDR1 SGDLS, CDR2 YYNGEE. V shed 4 bases, J shed 4 bases, and the junction held 14 bases outside the gene matches. The CDR3 sequence is 17 residues long.